Detailed here is one T cell receptor (beta chain). V dropped 6 bases and J dropped 8; count of bases not matched to a gene: 4. Germline lookup yields CDR1 LNHDA and CDR2 SQIVND (reference sequence). The CDR3 contains 12 residues. The data stem from a study of T cell responses to AZD1222 COVID-19 vaccine. Some clones are missing from TCRdb's copy, which holds only in-frame ones; the method was immunoSEQ multiplex PCR. The data hold approximately 140,000 clones, with more than 85% observed a single time. The material was peripheral blood, obtained 28 days after the second AZD1222 dose. The chain employs TRBV19 and TRBJ2-1, with 7 nucleotides matching TRBD1. The clonotype comes from an adult who received the AZD1222 COVID-19 vaccine. The CDR3, as DNA: TGTGCCAGTAGCAGACAGGGAGATGAGCAGTTCTTC. It yields the protein CASSRQGDEQFF.